This entry lists 19 T cell receptor beta chains sequenced from one sample in a study of sequential checkpoint blockade in melanoma. Data came from immunoSEQ multiplex PCR; TCRdb stores just in-frame clones and leaves some out. Of some 3,500 clones in the sample, 18% were seen once. Treatment in this sample: randomized to nivolumab then ipilimumab (arm A) or the reverse (arm B). Here the sequenced sample was tumor tissue (inferred from file names), taken from a patient given nivolumab and ipilimumab in sequence. The receptors were sampled from a human donor with melanoma.

In this sample, this clone turned up once. This sequence joins TRBV14 and TRBJ1-3, with D unclear. The CDR3 loop spans 14 amino acids. The germline V gene encodes CDR1 SGHDN and CDR2 FVKESK. Trimming took 3 bases from V and 0 from J, leaving 6 bases between them. The CDR3, as DNA: TGTGCCAGCAGCCATATCAGCTCTGGAAACACCATATATTTT. Its translation is CASSHISSGNTIYF.

V usage is TRBV28 and J usage is TRBJ1-3; 8 positions agree with TRBD1. This CDR3 has 14 residues. CDR1 and CDR2 from the germline V gene are MDHEN and SYDVKM. Trimming removed 6 bases from V and 8 bases from J; junction bases left unmatched: 9. The CDR3 sequence: CASSLPQGAYTIYF. The DNA for the CDR3 is TGTGCCAGCAGCCTTCCTCAGGGGGCCTACACCATATATTTT.

In its sample, this clone was seen a few times. The V gene is TRBV15, the J gene TRBJ1-1; D is possibly TRBD1 (5 bases). The CDR3 sequence is 16 residues long. V was trimmed by 4 bases and J by 5 bases, leaving 20 bases between them. Germline-derived CDR1 and CDR2 are LNHNV and YYDKDF (reference sequence). CDR3 coding DNA: TGTGCCACCAGCACGGGGACTGCAGCCCGGGGGACTGAAGCTTTCTTT. Encoded protein: CATSTGTAARGTEAFF.

The chain recombines TRBV5-1 with TRBJ2-7; 16 nucleotides align to TRBD2. V was clipped by 3 bases and J by 4 bases; unmatched bases: 4. This CDR3 has 16 amino acids. Germline CDR1 and CDR2: SGHRS and YFSETQ. CDR3 bases: TGCGCCAGCAGCTGGGGACTAGCGGGAGGGCGTTACGAGCAGTACTTC. Translated, it gives CASSWGLAGGRYEQYF.

This clone was counted a few times. The rearrangement joins TRBV11-3 to TRBJ1-2; unclear D gene. Per germline, CDR1 SGHNT and CDR2 YENEEA. The length of the CDR3 is 14 residues. V lost 5 bases and J 5 bases, leaving 15 bases between the germline ends. CDR3 in DNA: TGTGCCAGCAGCCCTCGTTTTAGATGGTATGGCTACACCTTC. This translates into CASSPRFRWYGYTF.

This clone has ten or more counts. This chain connects TRBV11-3 to TRBJ1-5; D possibly corresponds to TRBD1 (6 bases). Germline CDR1 and CDR2: SGHNT and YENEEA. There are 16 residues in the CDR3. Trimming shortened V by 5 bases and J by 5 bases, and 19 bases separated the two germline ends. The CDR3 sequence: CASSPDHLGAHQPQHF. The DNA for the CDR3 is TGTGCCAGCAGCCCCGACCACTTGGGGGCCCATCAGCCCCAGCATTTT.

Judged by abundance, this clone is medium-sized. V usage is TRBV11-3 and J usage is TRBJ1-1; D remains ambiguous. Trimming removed 5 bases at V and 1 base at J, with 14 bases between. This CDR3 spans 15 amino acids. CDR1 is SGHNT and CDR2 is YENEEA in the germline V gene. The CDR3 here is CASSPGRTTNTEAFF. The CDR3 DNA sequence: TGTGCCAGCAGCCCCGGGCGGACGACGAACACTGAAGCTTTCTTT.

This clone has at least ten counts. The V call is TRBV6-8, the J call TRBJ2-1; 8 bases line up with TRBD2. With V trimmed by 2 bases and J by 2 bases, 8 bases remained unmatched. This CDR3 contains 17 residues. The V gene's germline CDR1 is MNHGY and CDR2 SAAAGT. CDR3 sequence (DNA): TGTGCCAGCAGTTACGCCCGCCCAGCGGGGGCCTACAATGAGCAGTTCTTC. It encodes CASSYARPAGAYNEQFF.

This clone counts as large. The genes are TRBV30 and TRBJ2-3; D unclear. Looked up from germline, CDR1 is GTSNPN and CDR2 is SVGIG (reference sequence). The CDR3 has 13 residues. The V gene lost 4 bases and the J gene lost 2 bases, with 10 bases spanning the gap. Written as DNA, the CDR3 is TGTGCCTGGAACTCCGGACCCACAGATACGCAGTATTTT. Its protein is CAWNSGPTDTQYF.

Judged by abundance, this clone is large. The V gene is TRBV28, the J gene TRBJ2-1; D may correspond to TRBD1 or TRBD2 (5 bases each). Germline V gene lookup returns CDR1 MDHEN and CDR2 SYDVKM. The CDR3 is 16 amino acids. V lost 2 bases to trimming and J lost 4 bases, with 15 bases between them. For the CDR3, the DNA is TGTGCCAGCAGTTTAACCTGGGGGAGAGGGTACAATGAGCAGTTCTTC. Its translation is CASSLTWGRGYNEQFF. The full variable domain, rest sourced from reference TRBV28 and TRBJ2-1, is DVKVTQSSRYLVKRTGEKVFLECVQDMDHENMFWYRQDPGLGLRLIYFSYDVKMKEKGDIPEGYSVSREKKERFSLILESASTNQTSMYLCASSLTWGRGYNEQFFGPGTRLTVL.

This clone was counted a few times. This chain joins TRBV28 and TRBJ2-1; TRBD1 might be the D (6 bases). Germline-derived CDR1 and CDR2 are MDHEN and SYDVKM. The CDR3 is 16 residues long. V was trimmed by 6 bases and J by 8 bases, leaving 23 bases between them. The CDR3 loop reads CASSNNRELRGHEQFF. DNA of the CDR3: TGTGCCAGCAGCAACAACCGGGAACTCAGGGGCCATGAGCAGTTCTTC. Together with reference TRBV28 and TRBJ2-1, the CDR3 gives the full variable domain: DVKVTQSSRYLVKRTGEKVFLECVQDMDHENMFWYRQDPGLGLRLIYFSYDVKMKEKGDIPEGYSVSREKKERFSLILESASTNQTSMYLCASSNNRELRGHEQFFGPGTRLTVL.

This clone is labeled medium-sized. V is TRBV11-3 and J is TRBJ2-5; perhaps TRBD1 as D (6 bases). Trimming took 3 bases from V and 2 from J, leaving 10 bases between them. Germline V CDR1 and CDR2: SGHNT, YENEEA. This CDR3 comprises 14 residues. This chain's CDR3 is CASSLAQGQETQYF. The CDR3 DNA follows: TGTGCCAGCAGCTTGGCTCAGGGGCAAGAGACCCAGTACTTC. Using reference TRBV11-3 and TRBJ2-5 for the parts outside the CDR3, the full variable domain is EAGVVQSPRYKIIEKKQPVAFWCNPISGHNTLYWYLQNLGQGPELLIRYENEEAVDDSQLPKDRFSAERLKGVDSTLKIQPAELGDSAVYLCASSLAQGQETQYFGPGTRLLVL.

V and J are TRBV25-1 and TRBJ2-1; TRBD2 agrees at 7 bases. The germline CDR1 and CDR2 sequences are MGHDK and SYGVNS. The CDR3 covers 14 residues. V dropped 5 bases and J dropped 8; count of bases not matched to a gene: 9. In nucleotides, the CDR3 is TGTGCCAGCAGTTGGGGCGGGAGTACGTATGAGCAGTTCTTC. Protein sequence: CASSWGGSTYEQFF.

Sample share makes this clone medium-sized (0.01 to 0.1%). The chain is built from TRBV18 and TRBJ1-3, with TRBD1 identical over 8 bases. Per the germline V gene, CDR1 is KGHSH and CDR2 is LQKENI. The CDR3 is 15 amino acids. With V trimmed by 3 bases and J by 2 bases, 3 bases remained unmatched. The CDR3 bases are TGTGCCAGCTCACCTCAGGGGGCTCCTGGAAACACCATATATTTT. It specifies CASSPQGAPGNTIYF. The full variable domain, its missing parts supplied by reference TRBV18 and TRBJ1-3, is NAGVMQNPRHLVRRRGQEARLRCSPMKGHSHVYWYRQLPEEGLKFMVYLQKENIIDESGMPKERFSAEFPKEGPSILRIQQVVRGDSAAYFCASSPQGAPGNTIYFGEGSWLTVV.

This clone is medium-sized within its sample. V gene TRBV6-8 combines with J gene TRBJ2-3; D tentatively reads TRBD1 or TRBD2 (5 bases each). This CDR3 spans 15 amino acids. Trimming removed 5 bases from V and 5 bases from J, with 17 bases in between. Germline V gene data show CDR1 as MNHGY and CDR2 as SAAAGT. This CDR3 reads CASSVGELYLDTQYF. The CDR3 DNA reads TGTGCCAGCAGTGTGGGGGAATTATATTTAGATACGCAGTATTTT.

The rearrangement joins TRBV6-8 to TRBJ1-1; 10 nucleotides agree with TRBD1. J lost 5 bases, V lost 6 bases, and 9 bases had no gene match. The CDR3 has 15 residues. Germline CDR1 is MNHGY and CDR2 is SAAAGT. The DNA of the CDR3 is TGTGCCAGCAGGGCTCGACAGGGGGCGGGAACTGAAGCTTTCTTT. Translated: CASRARQGAGTEAFF.

The V gene is TRBV6-8, the J gene TRBJ1-4; D is possibly TRBD1 (6 bases). Trimming took 3 bases from V and 6 from J, leaving 14 bases between them. Looked up from germline, CDR1 is MNHGY and CDR2 is SAAAGT. The CDR3 consists of 15 residues. The CDR3 spells CASSYRGRLDEKLFF. The CDR3 coding sequence is TGTGCCAGCAGTTATCGGGGGCGCCTGGATGAAAAACTGTTTTTT.

This clone was picked up many times. In DNA form, the CDR3 reads TGCGCCAGCAGCCCTACCACAGGGTATGGCTACACCTTC. Its protein product is CASSPTTGYGYTF. The rearrangement joins TRBV23-1 to TRBJ1-2, with D possibly TRBD1 on 6 matching bases. TRBV23-1 is flagged as an ORF with uncertain function. V was pared by 6 bases and J by 5 bases, with 13 bases between. This CDR3 contains 13 residues.

This clone has a handful of counts. J is TRBJ1-1 and V is TRBV10-3; 7 nucleotides match TRBD1. The germline V gene encodes CDR1 ENHRY and CDR2 SYGVKD. CDR3 size: 15 residues. The junction had 2 bases not matched to a gene; V was cut back by 0 bases and J by 1 base. CDR3 nucleotides: TGTGCCATCAGTGAGTCGAGGGGGCGGAACACTGAAGCTTTCTTT. It codes for CAISESRGRNTEAFF.